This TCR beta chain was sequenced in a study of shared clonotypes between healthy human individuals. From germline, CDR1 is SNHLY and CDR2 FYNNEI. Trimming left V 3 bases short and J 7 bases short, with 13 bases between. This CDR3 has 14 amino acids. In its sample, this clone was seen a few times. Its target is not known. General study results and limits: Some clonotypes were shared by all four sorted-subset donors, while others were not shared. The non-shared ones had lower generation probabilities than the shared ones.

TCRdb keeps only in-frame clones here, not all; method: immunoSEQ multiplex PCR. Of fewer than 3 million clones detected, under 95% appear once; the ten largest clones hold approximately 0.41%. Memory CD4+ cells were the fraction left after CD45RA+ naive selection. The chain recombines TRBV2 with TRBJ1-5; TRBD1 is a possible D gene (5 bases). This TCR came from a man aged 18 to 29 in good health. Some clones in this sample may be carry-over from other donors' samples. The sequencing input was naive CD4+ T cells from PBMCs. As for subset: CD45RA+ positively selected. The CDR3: CASSEIRGEQPQHF. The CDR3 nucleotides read TGTGCCAGCAGTGAGATAAGGGGCGAACAGCCCCAGCATTTT.